The 26 T cell receptor beta chains below were found in one sample sequenced in a study of blood T cell repertoires in COVID-19. The method was immunoSEQ multiplex PCR; TCRdb's version includes in-frame clones alone and lacks a portion of them. The data show 55,000 to 65,000 clones, approximately 90% seen once. The material sequenced was peripheral blood. The origin of the receptors is a human donor in a cohort sampled during active COVID-19.

The V gene is TRBV5-4, the J gene TRBJ2-7, with unresolved D. The length of the CDR3 is 13 residues. From germline, CDR1 is SGHNT and CDR2 YYREEE (reference sequence). The V end lost 0 bases, the J end lost 1 base, and 5 bases lay between the germline ends. This CDR3 reads CASSLDGSYEQYF. The CDR3 region has the DNA TGTGCCAGCAGCTTGGACGGTTCCTACGAGCAGTACTTC.

This clone was seen once. The chain combines TRBV4-2 with TRBJ2-5; 7 bases map to TRBD1. V lost 5 bases, J lost 2 bases, and 5 bases stayed unmatched. Germline V gene lookup returns CDR1 LGHNA and CDR2 YNFKEQ. The CDR3 spans 14 residues. CDR3: CASSSPGGQETQYF. CDR3 nucleotide sequence: TGTGCCAGCAGCTCCCCAGGGGGTCAAGAGACCCAGTACTTC.

The chain combines TRBV19 with TRBJ2-3, with no clear D. The V end was cut by 4 bases, the J end by 6 bases, with 5 bases between. This CDR3 contains 11 residues. Germline V lookup: CDR1 LNHDA, CDR2 SQIVND (reference sequence). The CDR3 loop is CASSTIDTQYF. The CDR3 region has the DNA TGTGCCAGTAGTACTATTGATACGCAGTATTTT.

The CDR3, as DNA: TGTGCCAGCAGCCAAGAGTCGCGGGAGTTTTTCTTC. Translation: CASSQESREFFF. The chain recombines TRBV3-1 (or the pseudogene TRBV3-2) with TRBJ2-1; TRBD2 agrees at 7 bases. V lost 0 bases, J lost 16 bases, and 6 bases stayed unmatched. Germline CDR1 reads LGHDT; CDR2 reads YNNKEL (reference sequence). The CDR3 is 12 residues long.

This clone appeared once. The chain is built from TRBV5-5 and TRBJ2-3; TRBD1 matches at 12 bases. V shed 3 bases and J 5 bases; nucleotides not matched to a gene: 7. Per the germline V gene, CDR1 is SGHKS and CDR2 is YYEKEE (reference sequence). The CDR3 spans 16 residues. The CDR3: CASSWGDRGRLDTQYF. DNA for the CDR3: TGTGCCAGCAGCTGGGGGGACAGGGGGCGCTTAGATACGCAGTATTTT.

A single count supports this clone. The rearrangement joins TRBV24-1 to TRBJ1-2, with a weak D call TRBD1 (6 bases). Per the germline V gene, CDR1 is KGHDR and CDR2 is SFDVKD. Trimming left V 6 bases short and J 6 bases short, with 16 bases between. This CDR3 is built from 14 residues. CDR3 in DNA: TGTGCCACCAGTCTCGCCGGACAGACGGATGGCTACACCTTC. Protein sequence: CATSLAGQTDGYTF.

The CDR3 here is CASSQAPRGREYEQYF. CDR3 in DNA: TGTGCCAGCAGCCAAGCGCCGCGCGGGCGGGAATACGAGCAGTACTTC. The rearrangement links TRBV4-2 to TRBJ2-7, with D perhaps TRBD2 (6 bases). This CDR3 spans 16 amino acids. Germline assignment: CDR1 LGHNA and CDR2 YNFKEQ. With 1 base removed from V and 4 bases from J, the gap between germline ends came to 17 bases.

The chain has TRBV4-3 and TRBJ2-2; TRBD1 agrees at 7 bases. Germline V gene sequence: CDR1 LGHNA, CDR2 YSLEER. The CDR3 is made up of 16 amino acids. V shed 2 bases, J shed 5 bases, and the junction held 8 bases outside the gene matches. The CDR3 DNA follows: TGCGCCAGCAGCCAACCAACAGGGGTTGGGACCGGGGAGCTGTTTTTT. It encodes CASSQPTGVGTGELFF.

This chain joins TRBV6-2 or TRBV6-3 and TRBJ2-3, with D uncertain. V lost 2 bases to trimming and J lost 4 bases, with 10 bases between them. There are 14 residues in the CDR3. Looked up from germline, CDR1 is MNHEY and CDR2 is SVGEGT. For the CDR3, the DNA is TGTGCCAGCAGTTACCTTAGGAGCTCAGATACGCAGTATTTT. Translated, it gives CASSYLRSSDTQYF.

The chain carries TRBV9 and TRBJ2-3, with 10 bases fitting TRBD2. With V trimmed by 4 bases and J by 3 bases, 8 bases remained unmatched. This CDR3 spans 16 amino acids. Germline CDR1 reads SGDLS; CDR2 reads YYNGEE. In nucleotides, the CDR3 is TGTGCCAGCAGCCCGTTAGCGGGAGGCGGAACAGATACGCAGTATTTT. It specifies CASSPLAGGGTDTQYF.

The chain uses TRBV6-5 and TRBJ1-5; TRBD1 agrees at 8 bases. Germline CDR1 is MNHEY and CDR2 is SVGAGI. The CDR3 is 15 residues long. V lost 4 bases to trimming and J lost 3 bases; unmatched junction nucleotides: 5. DNA for the CDR3: TGTGCCAGCAGTTCCCGGACAGGGTTCAATCAGCCCCAGCATTTT. The encoded protein is CASSSRTGFNQPQHF.

The chain has TRBV5-1 and TRBJ2-7; tentatively, D is TRBD2 (5 bases). The germline V and J ends were trimmed by 4 bases and 5 bases, with 7 bases remaining between them. There are 11 residues in the CDR3. Looked up from germline, CDR1 is SGHRS and CDR2 is YFSETQ. The CDR3 bases are TGCGCCAGCAGCGACTACCACGAGCAGTACTTC. Encoded protein: CASSDYHEQYF.

This chain joins TRBV6-5 and TRBJ2-6; no definite D call. Germline values: CDR1 MNHEY, CDR2 SVGAGI. This CDR3 has 15 amino acids. V lost 3 bases and J lost 0, with 6 bases in between. The CDR3 DNA reads as TGTGCCAGCAGTTATCGGAGCTCTGGGGCCAACGTCCTGACTTTC. Translation: CASSYRSSGANVLTF.

V usage is TRBV7-9 and J usage is TRBJ1-1; 11 bases agree with TRBD1. J lost 0 bases, V lost 5 bases, and 11 bases had no gene match. Germline CDR1 and CDR2: SEHNR and FQNEAQ (reference sequence). The CDR3 extends over 18 amino acids. The CDR3 region is CASSPGTGGINLNTEAFF. CDR3 DNA: TGTGCCAGCAGCCCCGGGACAGGGGGTATAAACCTGAACACTGAAGCTTTCTTT.

The table lists this clone with a few counts. The chain has TRBV10-3 and TRBJ2-7; D is ambiguous. The V end was cut by 5 bases, the J end by 0 bases, with 5 bases between. Germline V gene data show CDR1 as ENHRY and CDR2 as SYGVKD. This CDR3 comprises 12 residues. The CDR3 spells CAISHGSYEQYF. The CDR3 DNA reads as TGTGCCATCAGTCACGGCTCCTACGAGCAGTACTTC.

The J gene is TRBJ2-7, the V gene TRBV6-6; 10 bases line up with TRBD1. Germline CDR1 reads MNHNY; CDR2 reads SVGAGI (reference sequence). J lost 4 bases, V lost 9 bases, and 3 bases had no gene match. The CDR3 sequence is 12 residues long. For the CDR3, the DNA is TGTGCCAGTGAGGGACAGGGGTACGAGCAGTACTTC. Protein: CASEGQGYEQYF.

This chain connects TRBV5-1 to TRBJ1-6; D may be TRBD1 (6 bases). Trimming pared 2 bases from V and 5 bases from J, leaving 11 bases between. The CDR3 covers 15 residues. The V gene's germline CDR1 is SGHRS and CDR2 YFSETQ. The CDR3 spells CASSFGQSNNSPLHF. CDR3 sequence (DNA): TGCGCCAGCAGCTTTGGACAGTCCAATAATTCACCCCTCCACTTT.

CDR3 sequence: CASSLGTGGAKDTQYF. The CDR3 bases are TGTGCCAGCAGCCTCGGGACAGGGGGCGCAAAAGATACGCAGTATTTT. The gene calls are TRBV6-2 or TRBV6-3 and TRBJ2-3; 12 nucleotides agree with TRBD1. Germline lookup yields CDR1 MNHEY and CDR2 SVGEGT. The CDR3 runs to 16 residues. The V and J ends lost 6 bases and 5 bases, in that order; junction bases with no gene match: 9.

The chain joins TRBV7-8 to TRBJ2-1; 13 nucleotides agree with TRBD2. Trimming at V came to 3 bases and at J to 15 bases, leaving 17 bases not matched to a gene. There are 17 residues in the CDR3. Germline assignment: CDR1 SGHVS and CDR2 FQNEAQ. The DNA for the CDR3 is TGTGCCAGCAGCTTCGGCCGACTAGCGGGAGGTTCTTTGATTCGGTTCTTC. Protein sequence: CASSFGRLAGGSLIRFF. Variable domain in full (rest from reference TRBV7-8 and TRBJ2-1): GAGVSQSPRYKVAKRGQDVALRCDPISGHVSLFWYQQALGQGPEFLTYFQNEAQLDKSGLPSDRFFAERPEGSVSTLKIQRTQQEDSAVYLCASSFGRLAGGSLIRFFGPGTRLTVL.

The chain is built from TRBV7-6 and TRBJ2-3; D not certain. CDR3 size: 13 residues. The germline gives CDR1 SGHVS, CDR2 FNYEAQ. V was shortened by 3 bases and J by 6 bases, with 10 bases between the two germline ends. In DNA, the CDR3 is TGTGCCAGCAGCTTGGCGACTCCCGATACGCAGTATTTT. It is translated as CASSLATPDTQYF. The full variable domain, its missing parts supplied by reference TRBV7-6 and TRBJ2-3, is GAGVSQSPRYKVTKRGQDVALRCDPISGHVSLYWYRQALGQGPEFLTYFNYEAQQDKSGLPNDRFSAERPEGSISTLTIQRTEQRDSAMYRCASSLATPDTQYFGPGTRLTVL.

The chain carries TRBV18 and TRBJ1-2; D possibly corresponds to TRBD1 (5 bases). From germline, CDR1 is KGHSH and CDR2 LQKENI. The length of the CDR3 is 14 residues. Trimming left V 3 bases short and J 6 bases short, with 14 bases between. CDR3 DNA sequence: TGTGCCAGCTCACCCGCTTCGGCAGGGAATGGCTACACCTTC. This sequence encodes CASSPASAGNGYTF.

The chain links TRBV6-5 to TRBJ2-3; D ambiguous. The CDR3 contains 11 residues. V dropped 5 bases and J dropped 7 bases, with 7 bases sitting between them. Germline V lookup: CDR1 MNHEY, CDR2 SVGAGI. CDR3 loop: CASSTAYTQYF. CDR3 DNA: TGTGCCAGCAGTACCGCGTATACGCAGTATTTT.

V usage is TRBV18 and J usage is TRBJ2-7, with 10 bases identical to TRBD2. The CDR3 contains 14 residues. Trimming cost V 9 bases and J 7 bases; bases outside gene matches: 12. CDR1 is KGHSH and CDR2 is LQKENI in the germline V gene. CDR3 protein: CASLEREGLREQYF. The CDR3 nucleotides are TGTGCCAGTCTCGAGCGGGAGGGCCTTCGAGAGCAGTACTTC.

This chain uses TRBV14 with TRBJ2-7; D may be TRBD2 (5 bases). V lost 5 bases and J 3 bases, leaving 11 bases between the germline ends. Germline V lookup: CDR1 SGHDN, CDR2 FVKESK. The CDR3 extends over 13 amino acids. The DNA for the CDR3 is TGTGCCAGCAGCTGGTCTGGAGGCTACGAGCAGTACTTC. Its protein is CASSWSGGYEQYF.

The chain has TRBV3-1 (or the pseudogene TRBV3-2) and TRBJ2-7, with a tentative D call TRBD2 (7 bases). The germline CDR1 and CDR2 sequences are LGHDT and YNNKEL (reference sequence). The CDR3 has 16 amino acids. The V end lost 2 bases, the J end lost 3 bases, and 17 bases lay between the germline ends. The CDR3 loop is CASSQFKGGTNYEQYF. The CDR3 nucleotides are TGTGCCAGCAGCCAATTTAAGGGGGGGACGAACTACGAGCAGTACTTC.

The chain links TRBV12-5 to TRBJ2-7, with D maybe TRBD2 (5 bases). The CDR3 has 12 residues. Germline V lookup: CDR1 LGHNT, CDR2 FRNRAP. V dropped 2 bases and J dropped 7 bases, with 9 bases sitting between them. In nucleotides, the CDR3 is TGTGCTAGTGGTTTGCCCCGGAGGGAGCAGTACTTC. Translated: CASGLPRREQYF. Filled out from reference TRBV12-5 and TRBJ2-7, the complete variable domain reads DARVTQTPRHKVTEMGQEVTMRCQPILGHNTVFWYRQTMMQGLELLAYFRNRAPLDDSGMPKDRFSAEMPDATLATLKIQPSEPRDSAVYFCASGLPRREQYFGPGTRLTVT.